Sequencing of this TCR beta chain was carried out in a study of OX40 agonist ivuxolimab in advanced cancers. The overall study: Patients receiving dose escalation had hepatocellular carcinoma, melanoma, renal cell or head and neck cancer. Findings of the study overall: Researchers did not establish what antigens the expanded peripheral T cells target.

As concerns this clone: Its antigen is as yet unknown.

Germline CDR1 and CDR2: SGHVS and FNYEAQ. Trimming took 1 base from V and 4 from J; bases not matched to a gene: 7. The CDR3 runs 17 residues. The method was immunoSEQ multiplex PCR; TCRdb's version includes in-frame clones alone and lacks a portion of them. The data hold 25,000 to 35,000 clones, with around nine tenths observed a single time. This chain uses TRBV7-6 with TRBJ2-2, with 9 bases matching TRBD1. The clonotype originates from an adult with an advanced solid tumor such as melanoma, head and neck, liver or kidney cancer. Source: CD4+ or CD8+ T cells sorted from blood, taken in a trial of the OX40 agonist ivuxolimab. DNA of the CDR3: TGTGCCAGCAGCTTAGGCACAGGACAGGGGAGCACCGGGGAGCTGTTTTTT. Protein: CASSLGTGQGSTGELFF.